This record concerns one T cell receptor (beta chain) sequence. The CDR3 goes on 3 residues after the read ends, and that part is filled in from the germline J gene. The data were taken from a study of T cells in women clearing cervical HPV infection. The protocol was immunoSEQ multiplex PCR, while the TCRdb copy is restricted to in-frame clones and leaves out a portion. The sample's table shows fewer than 30,000 clones. The CDR3 length is 15 residues. V trimming: 3 bases; J trimming: 6 bases; junction bases outside the gene matches: 9. Germline values: CDR1 KGHSH, CDR2 LQKENI. This receptor was obtained from a woman between 18 and 75 years old with a cervical HPV16 infection that either progressed to CIN3+ or cleared (not recorded which). The chain combines TRBV18 with TRBJ2-7; 9 bases are a match to TRBD1. Sequencing used blood buffy coat. Incomplete CDR3 DNA: TGTGCCAGCTCACCTGGACAGGGGAGATGGGTCGAG. Amino acids: CASSPGQGRWVE. From start to end, the CDR3 is CASSPGQGRWVEQYF.